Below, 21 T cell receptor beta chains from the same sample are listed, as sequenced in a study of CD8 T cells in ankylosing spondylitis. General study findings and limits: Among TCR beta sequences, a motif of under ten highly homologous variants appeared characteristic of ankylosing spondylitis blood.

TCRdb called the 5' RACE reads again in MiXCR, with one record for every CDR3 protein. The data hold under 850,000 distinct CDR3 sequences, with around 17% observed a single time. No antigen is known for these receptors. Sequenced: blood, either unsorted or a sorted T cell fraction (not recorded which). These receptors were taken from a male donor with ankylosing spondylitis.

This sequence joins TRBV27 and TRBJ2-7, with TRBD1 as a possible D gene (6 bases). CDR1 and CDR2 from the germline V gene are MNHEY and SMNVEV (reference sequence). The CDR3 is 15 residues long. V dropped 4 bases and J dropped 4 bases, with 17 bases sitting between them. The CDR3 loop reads CASSSPRGTLYEQYF. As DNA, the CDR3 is TGTGCCAGCAGTTCCCCGCGAGGGACATTATACGAGCAGTACTTC.

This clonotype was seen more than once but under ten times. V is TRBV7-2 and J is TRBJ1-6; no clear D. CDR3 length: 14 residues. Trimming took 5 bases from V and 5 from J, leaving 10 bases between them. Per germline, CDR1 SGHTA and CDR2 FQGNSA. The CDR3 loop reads CASSLHQDNSPLHF. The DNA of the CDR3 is TGTGCCAGCAGCCTACACCAAGATAATTCACCCCTCCACTTT.

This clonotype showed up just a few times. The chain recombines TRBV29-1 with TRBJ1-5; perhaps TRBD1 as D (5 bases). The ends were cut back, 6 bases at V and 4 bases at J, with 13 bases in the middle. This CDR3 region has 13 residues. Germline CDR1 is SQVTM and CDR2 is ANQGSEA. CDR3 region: CSVLAGRNQPQHF. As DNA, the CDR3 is TGCAGCGTATTAGCAGGGAGAAATCAGCCCCAGCATTTT.

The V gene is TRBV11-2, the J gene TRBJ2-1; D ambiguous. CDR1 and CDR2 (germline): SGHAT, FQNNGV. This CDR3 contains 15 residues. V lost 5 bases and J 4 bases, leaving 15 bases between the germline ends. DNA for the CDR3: TGTGCCAGCAGCACCCCCCGCGCGTATTACAATGAGCAGTTCTTC. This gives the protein CASSTPRAYYNEQFF.

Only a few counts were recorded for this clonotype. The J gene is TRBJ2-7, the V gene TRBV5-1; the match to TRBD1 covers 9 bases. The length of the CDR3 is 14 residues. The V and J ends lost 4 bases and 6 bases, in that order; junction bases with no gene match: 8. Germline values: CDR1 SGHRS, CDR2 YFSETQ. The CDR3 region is CASSKRDRALEQYF. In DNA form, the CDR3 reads TGCGCCAGCAGCAAGCGGGACAGGGCGCTCGAGCAGTACTTC. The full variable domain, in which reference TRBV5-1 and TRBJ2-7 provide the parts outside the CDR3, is KAGVTQTPRYLIKTRGQQVTLSCSPISGHRSVSWYQQTPGQGLQFLFEYFSETQRNKGNFPGRFSGRQFSNSRSEMNVSTLELGDSALYLCASSKRDRALEQYFGPGTRLTVT.

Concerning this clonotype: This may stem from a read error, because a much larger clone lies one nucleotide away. The CDR3 is CASSYFGANVLTF. Here the CDR3 DNA reads TGTGCCAGCAGTTACTTTGGGGCCAACGTCCTGACTTTC. The chain has TRBV6-2 or TRBV6-3 and TRBJ2-6; D is uncertain. Germline V gene data show CDR1 as MNHEY and CDR2 as SVGEGT. V was clipped by 1 base and J by 3 bases, with 1 base between them. This CDR3 spans 13 amino acids.

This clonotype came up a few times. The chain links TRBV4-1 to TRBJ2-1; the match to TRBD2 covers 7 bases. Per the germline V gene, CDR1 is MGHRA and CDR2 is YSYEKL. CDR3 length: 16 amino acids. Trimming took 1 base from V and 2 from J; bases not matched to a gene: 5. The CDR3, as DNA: TGCGCCAGCAGCCAAGCGTGGGGGGGAGCCTACAATGAGCAGTTCTTC. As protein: CASSQAWGGAYNEQFF.

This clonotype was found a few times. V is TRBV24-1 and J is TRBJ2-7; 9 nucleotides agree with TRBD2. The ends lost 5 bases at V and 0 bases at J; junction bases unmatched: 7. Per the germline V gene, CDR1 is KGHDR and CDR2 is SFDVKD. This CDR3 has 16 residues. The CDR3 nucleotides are TGTGCCACCAGTGCCGGGAGCGGGGGGAGCTCCTACGAGCAGTACTTC. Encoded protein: CATSAGSGGSSYEQYF.

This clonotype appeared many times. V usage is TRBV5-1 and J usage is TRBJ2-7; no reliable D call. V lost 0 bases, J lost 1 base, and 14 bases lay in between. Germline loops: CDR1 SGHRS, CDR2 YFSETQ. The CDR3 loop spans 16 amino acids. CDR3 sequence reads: CASSLEGSTTSYEQYF. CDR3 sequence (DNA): TGCGCCAGCAGCTTGGAGGGTAGTACCACATCCTACGAGCAGTACTTC.

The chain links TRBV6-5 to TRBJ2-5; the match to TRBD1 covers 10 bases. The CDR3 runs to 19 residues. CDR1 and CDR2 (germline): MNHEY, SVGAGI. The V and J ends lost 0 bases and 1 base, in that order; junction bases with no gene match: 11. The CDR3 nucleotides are TGTGCCAGCAGTTACTCTTTTTTTGCGGGACAGGGGATCCAAGAGACCCAGTACTTC. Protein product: CASSYSFFAGQGIQETQYF.

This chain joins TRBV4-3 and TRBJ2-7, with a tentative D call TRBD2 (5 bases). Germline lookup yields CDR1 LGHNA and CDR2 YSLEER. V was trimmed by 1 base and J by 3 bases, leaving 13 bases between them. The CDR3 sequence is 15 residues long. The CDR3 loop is CASSQAGSSVYEQYF. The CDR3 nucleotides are TGCGCCAGCAGCCAAGCGGGATCAAGCGTCTACGAGCAGTACTTC.

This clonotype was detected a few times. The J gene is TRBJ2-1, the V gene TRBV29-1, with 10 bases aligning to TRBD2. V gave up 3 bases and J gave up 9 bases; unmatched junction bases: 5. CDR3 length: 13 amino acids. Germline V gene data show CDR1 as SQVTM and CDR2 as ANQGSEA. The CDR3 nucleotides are TGCAGCGTTGAGCCTAGCGGGGGAGGTGAGCAGTTCTTC. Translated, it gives CSVEPSGGGEQFF.

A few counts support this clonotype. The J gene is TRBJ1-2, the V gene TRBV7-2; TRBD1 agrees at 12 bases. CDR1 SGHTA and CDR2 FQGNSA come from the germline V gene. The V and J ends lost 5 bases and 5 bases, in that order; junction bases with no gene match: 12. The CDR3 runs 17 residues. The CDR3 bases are TGTGCCAGCAGCCGTCCCGGGACAGGGGGCGCAGGGTATGGCTACACCTTC. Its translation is CASSRPGTGGAGYGYTF.

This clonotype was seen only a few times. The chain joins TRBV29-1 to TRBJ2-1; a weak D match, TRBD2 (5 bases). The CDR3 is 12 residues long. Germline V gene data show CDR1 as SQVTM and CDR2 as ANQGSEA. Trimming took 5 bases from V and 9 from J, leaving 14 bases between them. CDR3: CSVKLASGEQFF. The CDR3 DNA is TGCAGCGTTAAGTTAGCGTCGGGTGAGCAGTTCTTC.

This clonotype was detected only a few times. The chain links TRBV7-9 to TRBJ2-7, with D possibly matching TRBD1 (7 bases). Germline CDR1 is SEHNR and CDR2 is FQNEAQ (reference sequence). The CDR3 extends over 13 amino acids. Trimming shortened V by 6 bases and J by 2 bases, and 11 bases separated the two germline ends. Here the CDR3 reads CASSAGGTYEQYF. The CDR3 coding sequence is TGTGCCAGCAGTGCAGGGGGGACCTACGAGCAGTACTTC.

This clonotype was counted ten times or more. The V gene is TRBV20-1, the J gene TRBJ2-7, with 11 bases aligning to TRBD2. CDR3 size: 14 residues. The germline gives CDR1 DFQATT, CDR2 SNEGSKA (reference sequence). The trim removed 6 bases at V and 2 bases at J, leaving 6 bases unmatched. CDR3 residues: CSATLLAGAYEQYF. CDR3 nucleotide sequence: TGCAGTGCAACGTTACTAGCGGGGGCCTACGAGCAGTACTTC.

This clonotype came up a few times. CDR3 bases: TGTGCCAGCAGCCTCCCGGATGGAAACACCATATATTTT. As protein: CASSLPDGNTIYF. This sequence joins TRBV7-3 and TRBJ1-3, with D hard to call. Trimming took 5 bases from V and 3 from J, leaving 8 bases between them. This CDR3 is built from 13 residues. The V gene's germline CDR1 is SGHTA and CDR2 FQGTGA.

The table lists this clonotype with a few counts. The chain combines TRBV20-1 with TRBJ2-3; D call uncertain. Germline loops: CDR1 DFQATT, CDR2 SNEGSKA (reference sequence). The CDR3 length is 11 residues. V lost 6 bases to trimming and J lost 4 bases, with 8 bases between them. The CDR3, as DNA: TGCAGTGCGTCCCTAGCAGATACGCAGTATTTT. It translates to CSASLADTQYF.

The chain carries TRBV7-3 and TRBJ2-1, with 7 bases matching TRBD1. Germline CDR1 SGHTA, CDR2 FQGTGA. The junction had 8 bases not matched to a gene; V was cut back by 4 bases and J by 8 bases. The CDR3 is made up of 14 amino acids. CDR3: CASSSVQGVDEQFF. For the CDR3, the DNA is TGTGCCAGCAGCTCTGTGCAGGGGGTGGATGAGCAGTTCTTC.

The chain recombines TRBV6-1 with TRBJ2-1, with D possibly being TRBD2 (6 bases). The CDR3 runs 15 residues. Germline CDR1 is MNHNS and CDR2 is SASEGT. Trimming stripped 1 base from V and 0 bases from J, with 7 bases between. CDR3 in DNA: TGTGCCAGCAGTGAAGGGAGGGGCTCCTACAATGAGCAGTTCTTC. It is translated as CASSEGRGSYNEQFF.

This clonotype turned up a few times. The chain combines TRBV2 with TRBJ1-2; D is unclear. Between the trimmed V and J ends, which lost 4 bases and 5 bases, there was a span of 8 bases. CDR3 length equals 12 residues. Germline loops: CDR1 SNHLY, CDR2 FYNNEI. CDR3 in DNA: TGTGCCAGCAGTGGCCAGAGATATGGCTACACCTTC. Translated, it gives CASSGQRYGYTF.